The 23 T cell receptor beta chains reported below all come from one sample, sequenced in a study of blood T cell repertoires in COVID-19. Libraries were prepared by immunoSEQ multiplex PCR; TCRdb keeps only in-frame clonotypes and omits some of them. Of about 200,000 clones listed, approximately 87% were seen once; the top ten hold roughly 6.2%. The specimen sequenced was peripheral blood. These receptors all stem from a man in his 60s who had recovered from COVID-19.

V is TRBV12-3 or TRBV12-4 and J is TRBJ2-7; 8 nucleotides match TRBD1. This CDR3 has 13 residues. V was clipped by 7 bases and J by 3 bases; unmatched bases: 5. CDR3 sequence reads: CASKPGTGYEQYF. The CDR3 nucleotides are TGTGCCAGCAAACCCGGGACAGGCTACGAGCAGTACTTC.

V is TRBV13 and J is TRBJ1-4; possible D gene TRBD1, 6 bases. Trimming pared 4 bases from V and 7 bases from J, leaving 16 bases between. There are 15 residues in the CDR3. Germline values: CDR1 PRHDT, CDR2 FYEKMQ (reference sequence). The CDR3: CASSSRTELGEKLFF. The CDR3 region has the DNA TGTGCCAGCAGCTCCCGGACAGAATTGGGTGAAAAACTGTTTTTT.

This clone has only a few counts. CDR3 amino acids: CASTRGTSGQETQYF. The CDR3 region has the DNA TGCGCCAGCACCCGGGGGACTAGCGGTCAAGAGACCCAGTACTTC. The rearrangement uses TRBV5-1 and TRBJ2-5; 11 bases agree with TRBD2. V lost 6 bases to trimming and J lost 2 bases; unmatched junction nucleotides: 6. The germline V gene has CDR1 SGHRS and CDR2 YFSETQ. This CDR3 is built from 15 residues.

The sample holds one count of this clone. The same CDR3 can be traced to other DNA sequences in this sample. The DNA of the CDR3 is TGTGCCAGCAGCCAAGACAGGGCGAATCAGCCCCAGCATTTT. Translating gives CASSQDRANQPQHF. The chain employs TRBV3-1 (or the pseudogene TRBV3-2) and TRBJ1-5, with D maybe TRBD1 (5 bases). CDR3 length: 14 amino acids. Germline CDR1 reads LGHDT; CDR2 reads YNNKEL (reference sequence). V dropped 0 bases and J dropped 4 bases, with 7 bases sitting between them.

This chain uses TRBV27 with TRBJ2-5; a weak D match, TRBD1 (6 bases). In germline, CDR1 is MNHEY, CDR2 SMNVEV (reference sequence). The CDR3 spans 13 residues. With 6 bases removed from V and 7 bases from J, the gap between germline ends came to 15 bases. The CDR3 DNA reads TGTGCCAGCAGACGCAGGACAGCTGGGACCCAGTACTTC. This encodes CASRRRTAGTQYF.

This clone was seen once. This chain uses TRBV7-9 with TRBJ2-7, with TRBD2 as a possible D gene (6 bases). The CDR3 length is 16 residues. V lost 1 base to trimming and J lost 5 bases, with 18 bases between them. The germline V gene has CDR1 SEHNR and CDR2 FQNEAQ (reference sequence). DNA of the CDR3: TGTGCCAGCAGCTTAGGAGGCGCGGGAATTAGGGACGAGCAGTACTTC. Protein sequence: CASSLGGAGIRDEQYF.

The V gene is TRBV4-2, the J gene TRBJ2-1; D is possibly TRBD1 (5 bases). The CDR3 is 16 residues long. Germline V gene data show CDR1 as LGHNA and CDR2 as YNFKEQ. Trimming took 1 base from V and 0 from J, leaving 10 bases between them. The CDR3: CASSQAHRSSYNEQFF. The CDR3 DNA sequence: TGTGCCAGCAGCCAAGCCCACAGGAGCTCCTACAATGAGCAGTTCTTC.

The V and J genes are TRBV5-4 and TRBJ2-2; TRBD2 matches 13 bases. CDR3 length: 15 residues. V lost 3 bases to trimming and J lost 6 bases; unmatched junction nucleotides: 2. CDR1 and CDR2 from the germline V gene are SGHNT and YYREEE (reference sequence). The CDR3 spells CASSWTSGRPGELFF. DNA for the CDR3: TGTGCCAGCAGCTGGACTAGCGGGAGACCCGGGGAGCTGTTTTTT.

For the CDR3, the DNA is TGTGCCAGCAGCTTAGCGCGGGGGGTAGATACGCAGTATTTT. This encodes CASSLARGVDTQYF. The chain uses TRBV7-2 and TRBJ2-3; 8 nucleotides match TRBD2. Germline V lookup: CDR1 SGHTA, CDR2 FQGNSA. The CDR3 loop spans 14 amino acids. J lost 5 bases, V lost 0 bases, and 1 base had no gene match.

J is TRBJ2-3 and V is TRBV9; the match to TRBD1 covers 7 bases. This CDR3 has 15 amino acids. V shed 4 bases, J shed 2 bases, and the junction held 7 bases outside the gene matches. Germline V gene sequence: CDR1 SGDLS, CDR2 YYNGEE. In DNA form, the CDR3 reads TGTGCCAGCAGCCCTAGACAGGGCTTCACAGATACGCAGTATTTT. Amino acid sequence: CASSPRQGFTDTQYF. The variable domain in full, with the rest retrieved from reference TRBV9 and TRBJ2-3, is DSGVTQTPKHLITATGQRVTLRCSPRSGDLSVYWYQQSLDQGLQFLIQYYNGEERAKGNILERFSAQQFPDLHSELNLSSLELGDSALYFCASSPRQGFTDTQYFGPGTRLTVL.

The chain uses TRBV5-4 and TRBJ2-2, with 8 bases aligning to TRBD2. The V segment lost 3 bases and the J segment 2 bases; nucleotides outside the gene matches: 12. Germline V gene data show CDR1 as SGHNT and CDR2 as YYREEE (reference sequence). The CDR3 runs to 18 residues. The chain's CDR3 is CASSSPGWRGANTGELFF. The CDR3 coding sequence is TGTGCCAGCAGCTCGCCGGGGTGGCGGGGGGCAAACACCGGGGAGCTGTTTTTT.

This sequence joins TRBV19 and TRBJ2-1; TRBD2 aligns across 8 bases. Germline V gene sequence: CDR1 LNHDA, CDR2 SQIVND (reference sequence). The junction had 15 bases not matched to a gene; V was cut back by 9 bases and J by 8 bases. This CDR3 comprises 15 residues. The CDR3 here is CASEGSGRGFYEQFF. The CDR3 DNA sequence: TGTGCCAGCGAAGGGAGCGGGAGAGGGTTTTATGAGCAGTTCTTC.

The chain joins TRBV4-2 to TRBJ2-2, with D possibly matching TRBD2 (6 bases). The germline gives CDR1 LGHNA, CDR2 YNFKEQ. The V end lost 1 base, the J end lost 3 bases, and 9 bases lay between the germline ends. The CDR3 length is 15 residues. CDR3 nucleotides: TGTGCCAGCAGCCAAGGACTAGGGGACACCGGGGAGCTGTTTTTT. Amino acids: CASSQGLGDTGELFF.

This chain connects TRBV6-4 to TRBJ2-5, with a possible D match to TRBD1 (5 bases). CDR1 and CDR2 from the germline V gene are MRHNA and SNTAGT. V lost 10 bases and J lost 1, with 10 bases in between. The CDR3 has 12 residues. The CDR3 is CANKQAQETQYF. The CDR3 region has the DNA TGTGCCAACAAACAGGCCCAAGAGACCCAGTACTTC.

The J gene is TRBJ1-1, the V gene TRBV5-1; D possibly corresponds to TRBD1 (5 bases). CDR1 and CDR2 (germline): SGHRS, YFSETQ. The CDR3 consists of 15 residues. V lost 8 bases, J lost 6 bases, and 23 bases lay in between. CDR3 DNA sequence: TGCGCCAGTACCGCTCCGGAGAGGGGACTGCCTGAAGCTTTCTTT. Its protein is CASTAPERGLPEAFF.

CDR3 in amino acids: CASRNEAFPTNEKLFF. In DNA, the CDR3 is TGCGCCAGCAGGAACGAGGCATTCCCAACTAATGAAAAACTGTTTTTT. The V call is TRBV10-1, the J call TRBJ1-4; D gene ambiguous. The ends were cut back, 6 bases at V and 0 bases at J, with 14 bases in the middle. Germline V gene lookup returns CDR1 WNHNN and CDR2 SYGVQD (reference sequence). CDR3 size: 16 residues.

V and J are TRBV30 and TRBJ2-2, with no clear D. V was cut by 2 bases and J by 2 bases, with 9 bases left in between. CDR3 length: 14 amino acids. Germline loops: CDR1 GTSNPN, CDR2 SVGIG (reference sequence). The CDR3 DNA follows: TGTGCCTGGAGTAAGAACAGTAACACCGGGGAGCTGTTTTTT. The encoded protein is CAWSKNSNTGELFF.

The gene calls are TRBV7-6 and TRBJ1-4; 8 bases are shared with TRBD1. Germline V lookup: CDR1 SGHVS, CDR2 FNYEAQ. The CDR3 has 15 residues. Trimming at V came to 5 bases and at J to 3 bases, leaving 5 bases not matched to a gene. For the CDR3, the DNA is TGTGCCAGCAGCCCCCGGACAGGGTCTAATGAAAAACTGTTTTTT. This sequence encodes CASSPRTGSNEKLFF.

Only one count was recorded for this clone. V and J are TRBV29-1 and TRBJ2-2; the D gene is possibly TRBD1 (5 bases). Germline assignment: CDR1 SQVTM and CDR2 ANQGSEA. This CDR3 is built from 13 residues. The ends were cut back, 5 bases at V and 5 bases at J, with 12 bases in the middle. CDR3 residues: CSVQLSGTGELFF. As DNA, the CDR3 is TGCAGCGTTCAACTGTCAGGGACCGGGGAGCTGTTTTTT.

V is TRBV10-2 and J is TRBJ2-7; TRBD2 might be the D (6 bases). Trimming took 3 bases from V and 5 from J, leaving 14 bases between them. The CDR3 totals 14 residues. Germline values: CDR1 WSHSY, CDR2 SAAADI. The CDR3 sequence is CASSDGGLLHEQYF. For the CDR3, the DNA is TGCGCCAGCAGTGATGGAGGGCTTCTCCACGAGCAGTACTTC.

The chain uses TRBV3-1 (or the pseudogene TRBV3-2) and TRBJ2-7; D unclear. V lost 3 bases and J lost 4, with 19 bases in between. CDR1 and CDR2 (germline): LGHDT, YNNKEL (reference sequence). The CDR3 runs to 16 residues. The CDR3 region has the DNA TGTGCCAGCAGCCACCCCCGACGGCCTACTATATACGAGCAGTACTTC. Translating gives CASSHPRRPTIYEQYF.

This clone was seen a handful of times. This chain links TRBV19 with TRBJ2-2, with 7 nucleotides matching TRBD2. The length of the CDR3 is 14 residues. The germline gives CDR1 LNHDA, CDR2 SQIVND (reference sequence). V was clipped by 7 bases and J by 1 base; unmatched bases: 3. This CDR3 reads CASKERGNTGELFF. The CDR3 nucleotides read TGTGCCAGTAAAGAGCGGGGGAACACCGGGGAGCTGTTTTTT.

The gene calls are TRBV18 and TRBJ2-5; 13 nucleotides align to TRBD2. Trimming took 6 bases from V and 2 from J; bases not matched to a gene: 9. Germline V gene data show CDR1 as KGHSH and CDR2 as LQKENI. The CDR3 contains 17 residues. The CDR3 DNA sequence: TGTGCCAGCTCCCTCCGACTAGCGGGGGGTCAACAAGAGACCCAGTACTTC. Its protein product is CASSLRLAGGQQETQYF.